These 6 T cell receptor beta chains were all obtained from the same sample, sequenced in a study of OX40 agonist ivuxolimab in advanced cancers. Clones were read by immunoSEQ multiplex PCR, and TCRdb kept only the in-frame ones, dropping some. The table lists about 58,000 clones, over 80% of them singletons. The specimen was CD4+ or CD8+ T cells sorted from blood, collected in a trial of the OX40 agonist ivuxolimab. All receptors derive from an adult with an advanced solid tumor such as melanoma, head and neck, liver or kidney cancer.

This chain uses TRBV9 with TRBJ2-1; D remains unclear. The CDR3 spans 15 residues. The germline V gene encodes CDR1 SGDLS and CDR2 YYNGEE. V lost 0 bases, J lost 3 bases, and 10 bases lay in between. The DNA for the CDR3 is TGTGCCAGCAGCGTAGCTTCTAACTACTACAATGAGCAGTTCTTC. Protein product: CASSVASNYYNEQFF.

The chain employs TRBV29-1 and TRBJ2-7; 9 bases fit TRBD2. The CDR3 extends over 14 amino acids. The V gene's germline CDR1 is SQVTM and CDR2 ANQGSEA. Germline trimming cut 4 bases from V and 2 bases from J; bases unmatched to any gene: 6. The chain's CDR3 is CSVVFLAGTYEQYF. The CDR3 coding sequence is TGCAGCGTTGTTTTCCTAGCGGGAACCTACGAGCAGTACTTC.

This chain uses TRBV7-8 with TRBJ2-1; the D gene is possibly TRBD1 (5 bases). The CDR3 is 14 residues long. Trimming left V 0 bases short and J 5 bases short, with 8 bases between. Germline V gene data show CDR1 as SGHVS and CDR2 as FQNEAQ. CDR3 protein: CASSLAEDNNEQFF. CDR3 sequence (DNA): TGTGCCAGCAGCTTAGCCGAGGACAACAATGAGCAGTTCTTC.

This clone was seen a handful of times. The chain's CDR3 is CASSEEPKNIQYF. CDR3 in DNA: TGTGCCAGCAGTGAAGAGCCAAAAAACATTCAGTACTTC. The genes are TRBV6-1 and TRBJ2-4; D gene uncertain. Germline V gene data show CDR1 as MNHNS and CDR2 as SASEGT. Trimming stripped 1 base from V and 4 bases from J, with 5 bases between. The CDR3 loop spans 13 amino acids.

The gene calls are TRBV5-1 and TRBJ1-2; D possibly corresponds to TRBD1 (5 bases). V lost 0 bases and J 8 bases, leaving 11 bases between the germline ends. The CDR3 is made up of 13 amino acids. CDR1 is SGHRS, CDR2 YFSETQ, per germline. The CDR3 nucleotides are TGCGCCAGCAGCTTGGCGCAGGGTTGGGGCTACACCTTC. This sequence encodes CASSLAQGWGYTF.

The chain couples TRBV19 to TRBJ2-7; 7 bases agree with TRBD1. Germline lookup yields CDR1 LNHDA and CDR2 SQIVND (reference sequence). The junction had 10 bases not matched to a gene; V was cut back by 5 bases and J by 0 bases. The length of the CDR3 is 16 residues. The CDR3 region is CASSSQGQRSSYEQYF. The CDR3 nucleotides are TGTGCCAGTAGTTCGCAGGGACAGCGGAGCTCCTACGAGCAGTACTTC.